The next 22 T cell receptor beta chains were all read from a single sample in a study of vaccination and CD4 T cells after COVID-19. Treatment meaning: roughly 10-day PBMC culture with coronavirus spike peptide pools or control peptides (ViraFEST assay). These receptors lack a known antigen. The Oncomine TCR Beta short-read assay was applied to DNA of cultured CD4+ T cells. TCRdb fed the PCR reads into MiXCR, producing one record per CDR3 protein. The sample consists of 20,000 or so distinct CDR3 sequences, 45% to 70% of them appearing once. The source material was CD4+ T cells from blood, cultured in vitro. Every receptor here comes from a human donor who had recovered from COVID-19.

The gene calls are TRBV11-3 and TRBJ1-2; 8 nucleotides agree with TRBD1. The germline V gene has CDR1 SGHNT and CDR2 YENEEA. Losses at the gene ends were 2 bases for V and 6 bases for J; bases not matched to a gene: 2. The CDR3 extends over 13 amino acids. This CDR3 reads CASSLTGGDGYTF. The DNA of the CDR3 is TGTGCCAGCAGCTTAACAGGGGGTGATGGCTACACCTTC.

The rearrangement joins TRBV11-3 to TRBJ2-7; no clear D. Trimming stripped 1 base from V and 2 bases from J, with 3 bases between. Germline values: CDR1 SGHNT, CDR2 YENEEA. CDR3 length: 12 residues. The CDR3 is CASSLVPYEQYF. The CDR3 bases are TGTGCCAGCAGCTTAGTCCCCTACGAGCAGTACTTC.

This clonotype has more than one count but fewer than ten. The chain uses TRBV7-3 and TRBJ1-1, with 7 bases matching TRBD1. J lost 10 bases, V lost 5 bases, and 7 bases had no gene match. There are 12 residues in the CDR3. Germline CDR1 SGHTA, CDR2 FQGTGA. CDR3 nucleotide sequence: TGTGCCAGCAGCCTCCCGGGACAGTTAGCTTTCTTT. Its translation: CASSLPGQLAFF.

This clonotype appeared a few times. The chain joins TRBV5-1 to TRBJ1-1; D is perhaps TRBD1 (6 bases). The germline V gene has CDR1 SGHRS and CDR2 YFSETQ. The V gene lost 4 bases and the J gene lost 1 base, with 11 bases spanning the gap. The CDR3 has 14 residues. The CDR3 bases are TGCGCCAGCAGCCCGGGACAAACGAACACTGAAGCTTTCTTT. Its translation is CASSPGQTNTEAFF.

The chain couples TRBV20-1 to TRBJ2-1, with 9 bases aligning to TRBD2. This CDR3 has 14 residues. The ends lost 6 bases at V and 0 bases at J; junction bases unmatched: 3. Germline lookup yields CDR1 DFQATT and CDR2 SNEGSKA (reference sequence). DNA of the CDR3: TGCAGTGCCGCGGGAGGGAGCTCCTACAATGAGCAGTTCTTC. Residues: CSAAGGSSYNEQFF.

There are a few counts of this clonotype. The chain combines TRBV20-1 with TRBJ1-2; 7 bases line up with TRBD1. The germline V gene has CDR1 DFQATT and CDR2 SNEGSKA (reference sequence). Unmatched junction bases numbered 8, after V lost 5 bases and J lost 5 bases. The CDR3 extends over 13 amino acids. This chain's CDR3 is CSASSGQWYGYTF. The CDR3 coding sequence is TGCAGTGCTTCCTCGGGACAGTGGTATGGCTACACCTTC.

J is TRBJ2-7 and V is TRBV20-1; D perhaps matches TRBD2 (5 bases). Germline loops: CDR1 DFQATT, CDR2 SNEGSKA (reference sequence). The CDR3 is 15 residues long. Trimming pared 0 bases from V and 2 bases from J, leaving 14 bases between. CDR3 sequence reads: CSARDGSKSTYEQYF. The CDR3 bases are TGCAGTGCTAGAGATGGGAGTAAGTCGACCTACGAGCAGTACTTC.

J is TRBJ2-1 and V is TRBV7-3; 11 nucleotides align to TRBD2. Germline CDR1 and CDR2: SGHTA and FQGTGA. This CDR3 is built from 15 residues. V was clipped by 5 bases and J by 9 bases; unmatched bases: 9. The CDR3 DNA reads as TGTGCCAGCAGCCGTAGCGGGAGGGCCTGGGGTGAGCAGTTCTTC. Translating it yields CASSRSGRAWGEQFF.

This clonotype was counted a few times. The chain carries TRBV2 and TRBJ1-5, with 10 bases lining up with TRBD1. Germline lookup yields CDR1 SNHLY and CDR2 FYNNEI. CDR3 size: 16 residues. Unmatched junction bases numbered 1, after V lost 0 bases and J lost 2 bases. The DNA of the CDR3 is TGTGCCAGCAGTGAAGCCGGGACAGGGGGCAATCAGCCCCAGCATTTT. Protein product: CASSEAGTGGNQPQHF.

This clonotype was detected a few times. This chain links TRBV7-2 with TRBJ1-2; D is possibly TRBD1 (5 bases). Looked up from germline, CDR1 is SGHTA and CDR2 is FQGNSA. This CDR3 region has 16 residues. V was pared by 1 base and J by 0 bases, with 12 bases between. The CDR3 protein is CASSLVGGDSNYGYTF. In nucleotides, the CDR3 is TGTGCCAGCAGCTTAGTCGGCGGGGACTCTAACTATGGCTACACCTTC.

The chain is built from TRBV6-1 and TRBJ1-5; unclear D gene. This CDR3 comprises 18 residues. V gave up 4 bases and J gave up 2 bases, with 21 bases separating them. Germline lookup yields CDR1 MNHNS and CDR2 SASEGT. The chain's CDR3 is CASSAQPVGLSGNQPQHF. DNA for the CDR3: TGTGCCAGCAGTGCCCAGCCCGTAGGACTATCTGGCAATCAGCCCCAGCATTTT.

The chain combines TRBV6-1 with TRBJ2-7; 10 bases are shared with TRBD2. This CDR3 has 15 residues. After removal of 8 bases from V and 2 bases from J, the junction contained 9 bases not matched to a gene. Germline V gives CDR1 MNHNS, CDR2 SASEGT. The CDR3 sequence: CASGLAGGGTYEQYF. The CDR3 DNA reads TGTGCCAGCGGATTAGCGGGAGGTGGCACCTACGAGCAGTACTTC.

V gene TRBV2 combines with J gene TRBJ1-5, with a tentative D call TRBD1 (6 bases). CDR1 is SNHLY and CDR2 is FYNNEI in the germline V gene. V gave up 3 bases and J gave up 2 bases, with 8 bases separating them. The CDR3 is made up of 14 amino acids. This CDR3 is CASSEGARNQPQHF. The CDR3 DNA follows: TGTGCCAGCAGTGAGGGGGCGCGCAATCAGCCCCAGCATTTT. Full variable domain (outside the CDR3, taken from reference TRBV2 and TRBJ1-5): EPEVTQTPSHQVTQMGQEVILRCVPISNHLYFYWYRQILGQKVEFLVSFYNNEISEKSEIFDDQFSVERPDGSNFTLKIRSTKLEDSAMYFCASSEGARNQPQHFGDGTRLSIL.

The CDR3 DNA reads as TGTGCCAGCAGTTACCGCTCCGGGACAGGGGGTTCTGGGGCCAACGTCCTGACTTTC. This encodes CASSYRSGTGGSGANVLTF. The chain is built from TRBV6-2 or TRBV6-3 and TRBJ2-6; TRBD1 matches 11 bases. The CDR3 consists of 19 residues. Trimming cost V 2 bases and J 1 base; bases outside gene matches: 7. CDR1 and CDR2 from the germline V gene are MNHEY and SVGEGT.

J is TRBJ2-7 and V is TRBV20-1; TRBD1 agrees at 7 bases. V was clipped by 6 bases and J by 4 bases; unmatched bases: 6. The germline V gene encodes CDR1 DFQATT and CDR2 SNEGSKA (reference sequence). This CDR3 contains 12 residues. CDR3 nucleotide sequence: TGCAGTGCCGGCAGGGGGAATTACGAGCAGTACTTC. It encodes CSAGRGNYEQYF.

The chain uses TRBV20-1 and TRBJ2-3, with 7 positions matching TRBD1. Looked up from germline, CDR1 is DFQATT and CDR2 is SNEGSKA (reference sequence). The CDR3 is 17 residues long. With 1 base clipped from V and 4 bases from J, the junction kept 14 bases outside the gene matches. The CDR3 coding sequence is TGCAGTGCTAGAGCTACGGGGAGAGGGGGCTGGGCAGATACGCAGTATTTT. Its protein product is CSARATGRGGWADTQYF.

The chain recombines TRBV6-1 with TRBJ1-2; D unresolved. Germline V gene sequence: CDR1 MNHNS, CDR2 SASEGT. V gave up 7 bases and J gave up 2 bases, with 11 bases separating them. The CDR3 is 13 amino acids. The CDR3 loop reads CASIRLPNYGYTF. For the CDR3, the DNA is TGTGCCAGCATTAGGCTTCCGAACTATGGCTACACCTTC.

The chain combines TRBV11-3 with TRBJ2-5; TRBD2 matches 8 bases. V lost 0 bases and J lost 2; bases outside the gene matches: 2. The length of the CDR3 is 15 residues. Germline V gives CDR1 SGHNT, CDR2 YENEEA. CDR3 in DNA: TGTGCCAGCAGCTTAGAGGGCGGGGGGCAAGAGACCCAGTACTTC. It encodes CASSLEGGGQETQYF.

V is TRBV19 and J is TRBJ1-5; D unresolved. The CDR3 is 19 amino acids. Trimming removed 2 bases from V and 0 bases from J, with 20 bases in between. Germline lookup yields CDR1 LNHDA and CDR2 SQIVND (reference sequence). In nucleotides, the CDR3 is TGTGCCAGTAGTATATCTGTAACGGCAGGCGCCTATAGCAATCAGCCCCAGCATTTT. It is translated as CASSISVTAGAYSNQPQHF.

There are a few counts of this clonotype. The chain joins TRBV29-1 to TRBJ1-2; TRBD1 agrees at 7 bases. CDR1 is SQVTM, CDR2 ANQGSEA, per germline. The CDR3 is made up of 11 amino acids. The J segment lost 3 bases and the V segment lost 8 bases, leaving 3 bases of the junction unmatched. CDR3 bases: TGCAGCATACAGGGGTACTATGGCTACACCTTC. Protein: CSIQGYYGYTF.

This clonotype showed up just once. J is TRBJ1-1 and V is TRBV6-2 or TRBV6-3, with D possibly matching TRBD1 (5 bases). This CDR3 has 15 residues. The germline V and J ends were trimmed by 7 bases and 2 bases, with 17 bases remaining between them. The V gene's germline CDR1 is MNHEY and CDR2 SVGEGT. CDR3 nucleotide sequence: TGTGCCAGCAACCTCGGACACTTCACTAACACTGAAGCTTTCTTT. Residues: CASNLGHFTNTEAFF.

The CDR3 sequence: CATSDGSNQPQHF. The CDR3 DNA sequence: TGTGCCACCAGTGATGGTAGCAATCAGCCCCAGCATTTT. This chain uses TRBV24-1 with TRBJ1-5; no clear D gene. Trimming stripped 3 bases from V and 0 bases from J, with 2 bases between. The CDR3 runs to 13 residues. Germline V gene lookup returns CDR1 KGHDR and CDR2 SFDVKD.